The source of this T cell receptor (beta chain) is a study of CD8+ T cells in alopecia areata. Study background: It was oral tofacitinib, at 5 to 10 mg twice daily, that treated patients received.

Germline CDR1 reads SGHRS; CDR2 reads YFSETQ. The CDR3 is 14 residues long. V was pared by 2 bases and J by 0 bases, with 8 bases between. Noted treatment: oral pan-JAK inhibitor, 5-10 mg twice daily. Peripheral blood samples and lesional scalp punch biopsies were obtained from alopecia areata patients. Investigators isolated RNA and reverse transcribed it into cDNA to act as the sequencing template. Sequenced by immunoSEQ multiplex PCR; TCRdb stores in-frame clones only, minus some. The sample records 200,000 or so clones, about 62% being singletons. This sequence was found in a human donor with alopecia areata. The chain couples TRBV5-1 to TRBJ2-5, with D possibly matching TRBD2 (5 bases). This material consisted of CD4+ T cells sorted from blood, taken at week 24, from a patient treated with tofacitinib. The CDR3 protein is CASSFGEYQETQYF. The CDR3 nucleotides are TGCGCCAGCAGCTTCGGGGAGTACCAAGAGACCCAGTACTTC.